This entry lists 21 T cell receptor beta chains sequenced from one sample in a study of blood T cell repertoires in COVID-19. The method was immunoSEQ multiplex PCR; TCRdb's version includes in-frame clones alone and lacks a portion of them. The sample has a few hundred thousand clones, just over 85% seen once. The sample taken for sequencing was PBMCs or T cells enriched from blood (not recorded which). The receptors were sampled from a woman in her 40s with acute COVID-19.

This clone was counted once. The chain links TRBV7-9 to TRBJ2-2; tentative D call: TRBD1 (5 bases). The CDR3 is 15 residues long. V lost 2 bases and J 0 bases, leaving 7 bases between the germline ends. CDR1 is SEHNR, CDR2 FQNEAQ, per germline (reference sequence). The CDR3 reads CASSLQGSNTGELFF. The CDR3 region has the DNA TGTGCCAGCAGCTTACAGGGCTCGAACACCGGGGAGCTGTTTTTT. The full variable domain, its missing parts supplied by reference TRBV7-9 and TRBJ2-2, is DTGVSQNPRHKITKRGQNVTFRCDPISEHNRLYWYRQTLGQGPEFLTYFQNEAQLEKSRLLSDRFSAERPKGSFSTLEIQRTEQGDSAMYLCASSLQGSNTGELFFGEGSRLTVL.

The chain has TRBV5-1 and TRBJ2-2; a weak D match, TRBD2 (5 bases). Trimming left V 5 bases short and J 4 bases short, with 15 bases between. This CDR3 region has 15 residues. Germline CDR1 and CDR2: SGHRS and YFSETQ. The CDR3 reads CASRYPGLTTGELFF. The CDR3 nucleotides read TGCGCCAGCAGGTACCCGGGGTTAACCACCGGGGAGCTGTTTTTT.

This chain's CDR3 is CASLEGSGFEAFF. The DNA for the CDR3 is TGTGCCAGCTTGGAAGGGAGCGGCTTTGAAGCTTTCTTT. This sequence joins TRBV18 and TRBJ1-1; D is ambiguous. This CDR3 spans 13 amino acids. Germline CDR1 KGHSH, CDR2 LQKENI. With 7 bases removed from V and 7 bases from J, the gap between germline ends came to 16 bases.

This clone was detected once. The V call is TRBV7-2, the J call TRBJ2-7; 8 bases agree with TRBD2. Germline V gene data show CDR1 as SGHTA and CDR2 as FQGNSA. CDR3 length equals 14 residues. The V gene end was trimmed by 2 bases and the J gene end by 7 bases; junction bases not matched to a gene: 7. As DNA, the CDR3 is TGTGCCAGCAGCTTATCAGCGGGAGTAAGGGAGCAGTACTTC. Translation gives CASSLSAGVREQYF.

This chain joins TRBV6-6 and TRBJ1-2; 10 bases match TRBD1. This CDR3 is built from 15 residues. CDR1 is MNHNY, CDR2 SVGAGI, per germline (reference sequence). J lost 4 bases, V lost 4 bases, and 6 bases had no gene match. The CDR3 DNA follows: TGTGCCAGCAGTTCGGGACAGGGGACGGCCTATGGCTACACCTTC. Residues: CASSSGQGTAYGYTF.

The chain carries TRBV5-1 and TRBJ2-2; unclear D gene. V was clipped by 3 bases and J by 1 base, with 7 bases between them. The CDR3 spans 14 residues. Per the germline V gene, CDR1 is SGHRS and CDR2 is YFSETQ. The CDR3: CASSSPLNTGELFF. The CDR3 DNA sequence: TGCGCCAGCAGCTCGCCACTGAACACCGGGGAGCTGTTTTTT.

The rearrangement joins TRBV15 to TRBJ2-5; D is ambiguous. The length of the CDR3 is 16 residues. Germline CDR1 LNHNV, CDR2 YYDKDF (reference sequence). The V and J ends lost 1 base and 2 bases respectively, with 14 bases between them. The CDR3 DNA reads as TGTGCCACCAGCAGAGCGTTTGGCCCAATACAAGAGACCCAGTACTTC. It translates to CATSRAFGPIQETQYF. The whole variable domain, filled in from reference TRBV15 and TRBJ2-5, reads DAMVIQNPRYQVTQFGKPVTLSCSQTLNHNVMYWYQQKSSQAPKLLFHYYDKDFNNEADTPDNFQSRRPNTSFCFLDIRSPGLGDTAMYLCATSRAFGPIQETQYFGPGTRLLVL.

The CDR3: CASSLTAGGRGPSSGNTIYF. Written as DNA, the CDR3 is TGTGCCAGCAGCCTTACAGCCGGGGGAAGAGGACCTAGCTCTGGAAACACCATATATTTT. V is TRBV9 and J is TRBJ1-3; a possible D gene is TRBD1 (5 bases). Germline assignment: CDR1 SGDLS and CDR2 YYNGEE. V was cut by 4 bases and J by 0 bases, with 26 bases left in between. This CDR3 has 20 residues.

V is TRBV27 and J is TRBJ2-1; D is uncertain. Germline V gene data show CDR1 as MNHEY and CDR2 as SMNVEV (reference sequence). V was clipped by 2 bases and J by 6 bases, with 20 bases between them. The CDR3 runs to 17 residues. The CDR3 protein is CASSLDAPSRSGNEQFF. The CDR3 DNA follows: TGTGCCAGCAGTTTAGATGCCCCGTCACGGTCCGGCAATGAGCAGTTCTTC.

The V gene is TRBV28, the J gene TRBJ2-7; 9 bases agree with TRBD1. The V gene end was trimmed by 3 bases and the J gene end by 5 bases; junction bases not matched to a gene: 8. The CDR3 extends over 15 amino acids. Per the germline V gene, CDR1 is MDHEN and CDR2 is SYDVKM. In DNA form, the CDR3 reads TGTGCCAGCAGTTTTGCCTACAGGGGGCGGAACGAGCAGTACTTC. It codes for CASSFAYRGRNEQYF. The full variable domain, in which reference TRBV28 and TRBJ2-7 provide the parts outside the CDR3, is DVKVTQSSRYLVKRTGEKVFLECVQDMDHENMFWYRQDPGLGLRLIYFSYDVKMKEKGDIPEGYSVSREKKERFSLILESASTNQTSMYLCASSFAYRGRNEQYFGPGTRLTVT.

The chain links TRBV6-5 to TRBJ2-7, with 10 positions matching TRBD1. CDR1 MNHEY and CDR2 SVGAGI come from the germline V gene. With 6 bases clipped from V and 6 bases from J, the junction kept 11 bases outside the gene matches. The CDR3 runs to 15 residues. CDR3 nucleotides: TGTGCCAGCAGAGGGACTCCGGGACAGGGGAGCGAGCAGTACTTC. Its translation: CASRGTPGQGSEQYF.

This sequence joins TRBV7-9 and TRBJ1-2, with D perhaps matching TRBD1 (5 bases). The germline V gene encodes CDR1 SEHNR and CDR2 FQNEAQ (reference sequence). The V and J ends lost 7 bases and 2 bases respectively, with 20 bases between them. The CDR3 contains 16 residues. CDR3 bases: TGTGCCAGCATCCACCAGACCCTGGGGCGGAACTATGGCTACACCTTC. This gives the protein CASIHQTLGRNYGYTF.

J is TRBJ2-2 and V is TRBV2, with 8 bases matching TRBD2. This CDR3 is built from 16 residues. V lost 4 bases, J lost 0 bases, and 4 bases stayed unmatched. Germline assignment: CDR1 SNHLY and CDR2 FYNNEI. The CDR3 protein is CASSGIAGTNTGELFF. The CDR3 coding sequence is TGTGCCAGCAGTGGGATAGCGGGGACGAACACCGGGGAGCTGTTTTTT.

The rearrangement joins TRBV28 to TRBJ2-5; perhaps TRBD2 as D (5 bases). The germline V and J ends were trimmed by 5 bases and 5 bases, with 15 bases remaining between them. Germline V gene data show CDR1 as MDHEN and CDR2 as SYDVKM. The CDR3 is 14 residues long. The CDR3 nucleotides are TGTGCCAGCAGTCCCCCGAGGGAGTGGGAGACCCAGTACTTC. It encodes CASSPPREWETQYF. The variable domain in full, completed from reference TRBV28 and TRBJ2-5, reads DVKVTQSSRYLVKRTGEKVFLECVQDMDHENMFWYRQDPGLGLRLIYFSYDVKMKEKGDIPEGYSVSREKKERFSLILESASTNQTSMYLCASSPPREWETQYFGPGTRLLVL.

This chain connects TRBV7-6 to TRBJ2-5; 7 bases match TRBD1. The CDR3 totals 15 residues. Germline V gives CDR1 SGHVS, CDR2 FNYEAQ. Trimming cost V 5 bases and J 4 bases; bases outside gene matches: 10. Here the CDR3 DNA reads TGTGCCAGCAGCCGCCGGGACAGCCGTCCAGAGACCCAGTACTTC. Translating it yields CASSRRDSRPETQYF. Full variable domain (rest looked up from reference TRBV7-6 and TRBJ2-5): GAGVSQSPRYKVTKRGQDVALRCDPISGHVSLYWYRQALGQGPEFLTYFNYEAQQDKSGLPNDRFSAERPEGSISTLTIQRTEQRDSAMYRCASSRRDSRPETQYFGPGTRLLVL.

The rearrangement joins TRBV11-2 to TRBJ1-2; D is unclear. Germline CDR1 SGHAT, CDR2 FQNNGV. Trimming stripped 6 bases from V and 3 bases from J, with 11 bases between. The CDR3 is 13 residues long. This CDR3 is CASSPLSYYGYTF. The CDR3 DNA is TGTGCCAGCAGTCCTCTGAGTTACTATGGCTACACCTTC.

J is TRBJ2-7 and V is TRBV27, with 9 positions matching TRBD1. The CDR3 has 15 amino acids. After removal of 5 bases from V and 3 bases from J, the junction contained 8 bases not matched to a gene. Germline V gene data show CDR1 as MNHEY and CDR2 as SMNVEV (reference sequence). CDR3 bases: TGTGCCAGCAGTGCGCACCGGGACAGGGTCTACGAGCAGTACTTC. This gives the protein CASSAHRDRVYEQYF.

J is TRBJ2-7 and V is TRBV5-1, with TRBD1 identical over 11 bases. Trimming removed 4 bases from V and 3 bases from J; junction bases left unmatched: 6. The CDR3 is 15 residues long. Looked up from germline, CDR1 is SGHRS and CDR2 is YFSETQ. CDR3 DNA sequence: TGCGCCAGCAGCGCGTCCGGGACAGGGGGCTACGAGCAGTACTTC. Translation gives CASSASGTGGYEQYF.

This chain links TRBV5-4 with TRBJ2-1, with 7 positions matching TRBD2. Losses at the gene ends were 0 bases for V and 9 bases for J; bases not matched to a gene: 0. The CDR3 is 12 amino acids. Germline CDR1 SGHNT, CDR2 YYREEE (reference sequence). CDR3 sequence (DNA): TGTGCCAGCAGCTTGGGGGGGGGTGAGCAGTTCTTC. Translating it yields CASSLGGGEQFF.

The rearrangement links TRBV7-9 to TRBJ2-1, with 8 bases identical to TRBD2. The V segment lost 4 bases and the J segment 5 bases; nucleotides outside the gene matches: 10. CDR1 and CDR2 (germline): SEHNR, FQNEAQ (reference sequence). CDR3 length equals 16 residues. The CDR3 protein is CASSSGGVTRHNEQFF. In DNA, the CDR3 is TGTGCCAGCAGCTCGGGGGGGGTTACCCGGCACAATGAGCAGTTCTTC.

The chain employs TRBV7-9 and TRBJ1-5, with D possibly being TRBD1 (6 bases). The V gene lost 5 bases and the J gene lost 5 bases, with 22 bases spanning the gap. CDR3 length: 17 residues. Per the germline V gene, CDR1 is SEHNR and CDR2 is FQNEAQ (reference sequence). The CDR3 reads CASSPHPKTGLDQPQHF. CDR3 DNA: TGTGCCAGCAGCCCTCACCCCAAAACAGGGTTGGATCAGCCCCAGCATTTT. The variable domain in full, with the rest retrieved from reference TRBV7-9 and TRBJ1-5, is DTGVSQNPRHKITKRGQNVTFRCDPISEHNRLYWYRQTLGQGPEFLTYFQNEAQLEKSRLLSDRFSAERPKGSFSTLEIQRTEQGDSAMYLCASSPHPKTGLDQPQHFGDGTRLSIL.